A selection of T cell receptor beta chains follows, all from one sample in a study of T cell responses to AZD1222 COVID-19 vaccine. Method: immunoSEQ multiplex PCR; TCRdb's copy keeps in-frame clones and lacks some. Of some 120,000 clones detected, about 88% appear once; the ten largest clones hold approximately 10%. Sequencing was performed on peripheral blood, taken on day 0 of AZD1222 vaccination. These receptors originate from an adult in good health. Each CDR3 is given with its conserved first and last residue. Each record gives: J gene, clone size, V gene, CDR3 length, CDR3 protein. Size values are once, few and many counts, or a class for expanded clones, and some rows have none.

TRBJ1-2	.	TRBV5-1	13	CASSLGPSNGYTF
TRBJ2-7	.	TRBV5-4	13	CASSPRDSYEQYF
TRBJ1-4	once	TRBV19	16	CASRGTAIGTNEKLFF
TRBJ2-7	.	TRBV19	13	CATEGGPVYEQYF
TRBJ2-3	large	TRBV19	15	CASSILGGEADTQYF
TRBJ1-2	.	TRBV3-1/TRBV3-2	17	CASSQALVTGGDYGYTF
TRBJ2-7	.	TRBV7-8	16	CASSGRQGPTSYEQYF
TRBJ2-3	.	TRBV9	16	CASGRTGQGFADTQYF
TRBJ2-3	.	TRBV19	18	CATRPRRSGGVRTDTQYF
TRBJ2-2	.	TRBV27	14	CASSLGTNTGELFF
TRBJ2-5	few	TRBV4-1	15	CASSRTGGWQETQYF
TRBJ1-2	.	TRBV6-1	14	CASSERGTVYGYTF
TRBJ1-2	.	TRBV13	16	CASSSQGTGAVDGYTF
TRBJ1-2	few	TRBV2	11	CARTDGNGYTF
TRBJ2-5	.	TRBV7-9	18	CASSPYRLGNPPQETQYF
TRBJ1-6	.	TRBV6-6	15	CASTSYSSTNSPLHF
TRBJ2-5	.	TRBV3-1/TRBV3-2	18	CASSQDLGSIHLMGAQYF
TRBJ1-4	.	TRBV7-9	15	CASSLVAVFNEKLFF
TRBJ2-5	.	TRBV5-1	14	CASSLAVGGETQYF
TRBJ1-2	.	TRBV27	14	CASSSTGHGYGYTF
TRBJ1-5	.	TRBV9	14	CASSATGGHQPQHF
TRBJ2-7	.	TRBV19	15	CASSIVLAQNYEQYF
TRBJ2-7	.	TRBV7-9	15	CASSLVQYPSYEQYF
TRBJ2-1	.	TRBV5-3	17	CARSSPTGTGTYNEQFF
TRBJ2-7	.	TRBV7-2	16	CASSLMSQAGVYEQYF
TRBJ1-2	.	TRBV19	17	CASSGRTPRGLGEGYTF
TRBJ2-7	.	TRBV12-5	21	CASGLVHSTNLYVRSSYEQYF
TRBJ1-3	.	TRBV6-1	15	CASSEDRGLVNTIYF
TRBJ1-5	.	TRBV7-8	14	CASSLAGGDQPQHF
TRBJ2-1	.	TRBV7-9	18	CASSPKIPGLEGRDEQFF
TRBJ2-6	.	TRBV11-2	15	CASSFERLGANVLTF
TRBJ1-2	.	TRBV18	13	CASSPTGQGASTF
TRBJ1-6	.	TRBV30	12	CAWRVLDSPLHF
TRBJ2-7	.	TRBV2	15	CASSRLGDLSYEQYF
TRBJ2-7	.	TRBV6-2/TRBV6-3	14	CASSYSHRPYEQYF
TRBJ1-2	.	TRBV3-1/TRBV3-2	16	CASSQVGTGYNRGYTF
TRBJ2-1	.	TRBV7-2	15	CASSFRLAGGGEQFF
TRBJ2-7	.	TRBV10-1	16	CASSEFPPGQYGEQYF
TRBJ2-1	.	TRBV19	16	CASTPRTSGMYNEQFF
TRBJ1-1	.	TRBV5-5	13	CASSLVTIGRGIF
TRBJ1-6	once	TRBV28	13	CASWDGYNSPLHF
TRBJ2-1	.	TRBV2	13	CASSPEQGNEQFF